A selection of T cell receptor beta chains follows, all from one sample in a study of identical twins. MiXCR, applied by TCRdb to the 5' RACE reads, yields one record per CDR3 protein. The data contain 350,000 to 600,000 distinct CDR3 sequences, approximately 15% of them singletons. The data were also submitted as part of a second study, on yellow fever vaccine responses in identical twins.

The specimen sequenced was CD4+ T cells sorted from blood. Source of these receptors: a woman under 30 in good health. The CDR3 runs from the conserved cysteine through the conserved F or W. A D gene is named only where the DNA matches it firmly. Expanded clones are given a class, and other clones once, few, many or no size at all.

d_call j_call v_call clone_size cdr3_aa cdr3_nt
TRBD2 TRBJ2-7 TRBV10-3 few CATRSSGGVSYEQYF TGTGCCACCCGCTCTAGCGGGGGGGTTAGCTACGAGCAGTACTTC
TRBD1 TRBJ2-6 TRBV5-1 NA CASRRALMDRVASGANVLTF TGCGCCAGCAGGAGGGCTTTGATGGACAGGGTTGCCTCTGGGGCCAACGTCCTGACTTTC
NA TRBJ2-2 TRBV28 few CASIRTLNTGELFF TGTGCCAGCATCAGGACGTTGAACACCGGGGAGCTGTTTTTT
NA TRBJ1-2 TRBV29-1 NA CSVYGGNYGYTF TGCAGCGTTTACGGGGGAAACTATGGCTACACCTTC
TRBD1 TRBJ2-5 TRBV5-1 NA CASSPSGQGVETQYF TGCGCCAGCAGCCCCTCGGGACAGGGCGTCGAGACCCAGTACTTC
NA TRBJ2-2 TRBV24-1 NA CATNGNTGELFF TGTGCCACCAATGGGAACACCGGGGAGCTGTTTTTT
NA TRBJ2-1 TRBV7-2 many CASSRGPSSYNEQFF TGTGCCAGCTCCCGTGGTCCGAGCTCCTACAATGAGCAGTTCTTC
NA TRBJ2-6 TRBV6-2/TRBV6-3 few CASSYSRGALSGANVLTF TGTGCCAGCAGTTACTCTCGCGGGGCCCTCTCTGGGGCCAACGTCCTGACTTTC
NA TRBJ1-6 TRBV11-1 few CASSPRTGNSPLHF TGTGCCAGCAGCCCCCGAACGGGGAATTCACCCCTCCACTTT
NA TRBJ2-1 TRBV28 once CASRGDSAEQFF TGTGCCAGCAGGGGGGATAGCGCTGAGCAGTTCTTC
TRBD1 TRBJ2-6 TRBV3-1 NA CASSQEFGTGSTGANVLTF TGTGCCAGCAGCCAAGAATTCGGGACAGGGTCCACTGGGGCCAACGTCCTGACTTTC
TRBD2 TRBJ2-3 TRBV10-3 NA CAISELAGGGSDTQYF TGTGCCATCAGTGAGTTAGCGGGGGGAGGCTCAGATACGCAGTATTTT
NA TRBJ1-6 TRBV3-1 NA CASSHEGMNSPLHF TGTGCCAGCAGCCATGAGGGGATGAATTCACCCCTCCACTTT
TRBD2 TRBJ2-7 TRBV2 NA CASSEVGGVGSEQYF TGTGCCAGCAGTGAAGTCGGGGGGGTTGGGAGCGAGCAGTACTTC
TRBD2 TRBJ2-7 TRBV7-2 NA CASSFSGRAGYEQYF TGTGCCAGCAGCTTTAGCGGGAGGGCCGGGTACGAGCAGTACTTC
TRBD2 TRBJ2-7 TRBV7-9 NA CASSSRAGKSSYEQYF TGTGCCAGCAGCTCTCGAGCGGGGAAGAGCTCCTACGAGCAGTACTTC
NA TRBJ2-5 TRBV24-1 many CATSDQSGAAETQYF TGTGCCACCAGTGACCAATCCGGAGCCGCAGAGACCCAGTACTTC
NA TRBJ2-5 TRBV3-1 few CASSHPDLYQETQYF TGTGCCAGCAGCCACCCCGACCTGTACCAAGAGACCCAGTACTTC
NA TRBJ1-6 TRBV6-4 NA CASSDKVGNSPLHF TGTGCCAGCAGTGACAAGGTCGGGAATTCACCCCTCCACTTT
TRBD2 TRBJ2-1 TRBV10-3 NA CAISEVSGSYNEQFF TGTGCCATCAGTGAGGTGAGCGGGAGTTACAATGAGCAGTTCTTC
NA TRBJ2-1 TRBV20-1 few CSAKGGGLGNEQFF TGCAGTGCCAAGGGGGGGGGCCTAGGCAATGAGCAGTTCTTC
TRBD2 TRBJ2-1 TRBV12-3/TRBV12-4 NA CASKYPAGAGGWGEQFF TGTGCCAGCAAATACCCAGCAGGGGCGGGAGGTTGGGGTGAGCAGTTCTTC
NA TRBJ2-7 TRBV7-9 few CASSLSGQGYEQYF TGTGCCAGCAGCTTATCGGGACAAGGCTACGAGCAGTACTTC
NA TRBJ2-5 TRBV6-2/TRBV6-3 many CASRRETQYF TGTGCCAGCAGAAGAGAGACCCAGTACTTC
TRBD1 TRBJ1-5 TRBV12-3/TRBV12-4 few CASSSQDREGGPQHF TGTGCCAGCAGTTCCCAGGACAGGGAGGGTGGGCCCCAGCATTTT
NA TRBJ2-2 TRBV27 NA CASRAARGGYSTGELFF TGTGCCAGCAGGGCGGCCAGGGGAGGTTATAGCACCGGGGAGCTGTTTTTT
NA TRBJ2-2 TRBV7-8 NA CASSRNSVGVTGELFF TGTGCCAGCAGTAGAAATAGCGTTGGGGTCACCGGGGAGCTGTTTTTT
NA TRBJ2-1 TRBV29-1 NA CSVEDRGLDRRWNEQFF TGCAGCGTTGAAGACAGGGGCCTTGATCGGAGGTGGAATGAGCAGTTCTTC
NA TRBJ1-2 TRBV28 few CASSLSSGAGYGYTF TGTGCCAGCAGTTTATCCTCAGGGGCCGGCTATGGCTACACCTTC
NA TRBJ2-1 TRBV6-5 few CASSYSVVGRSRDGNEQFF TGTGCCAGCAGTTACTCAGTCGTCGGCCGCTCGAGGGACGGGAATGAGCAGTTCTTC
NA TRBJ1-6 TRBV15 few CATSRGRDNSPLHF TGTGCCACCAGCAGAGGACGGGATAATTCACCCCTCCACTTT
TRBD1 TRBJ1-3 TRBV3-1 few CASSLGQASGNTIYF TGTGCCAGCAGCCTGGGACAGGCCTCTGGAAACACCATATATTTT
NA TRBJ2-5 TRBV12-3/TRBV12-4 NA CASSLRFQETQYF TGTGCCAGCAGTTTAAGATTCCAAGAGACCCAGTACTTC
NA TRBJ1-3 TRBV20-1 NA CSARNSAGNTIYF TGCAGTGCTAGGAACAGCGCTGGAAACACCATATATTTT
NA TRBJ1-2 TRBV7-2 few CASKDSYGYTF TGTGCCAGTAAAGACAGCTATGGCTACACCTTC
TRBD2 TRBJ2-1 TRBV20-1 few CSARELAGYEQFF TGCAGTGCTAGAGAACTAGCGGGATATGAGCAGTTCTTC
NA TRBJ2-5 TRBV3-1 NA CASSQEAGTQYF TGTGCCAGCAGCCAAGAGGCAGGGACCCAGTACTTC
TRBD2 TRBJ2-3 TRBV20-1 NA CSAIREGRTDTQYF TGCAGTGCTATAAGGGAGGGCCGAACAGATACGCAGTATTTT
NA TRBJ2-7 TRBV7-8 few CANEGRIYEQYF TGTGCCAACGAGGGACGGATATACGAGCAGTACTTC
NA TRBJ2-7 TRBV7-8 NA CASSLGTPTYEQYF TGTGCCAGCAGCTTAGGGACACCTACCTACGAGCAGTACTTC
NA TRBJ1-4 TRBV11-2 NA CASSLRNEKLFF TGTGCCAGCAGCTTGAGAAATGAAAAACTGTTTTTT
TRBD2 TRBJ2-1 TRBV11-3 NA CASSARLAGASYNEQFF TGTGCCAGCAGCGCCCGACTAGCGGGGGCCTCCTACAATGAGCAGTTCTTC
NA TRBJ2-7 TRBV6-2/TRBV6-3 few CASSYGPIFTGSYEQYF TGTGCCAGCAGTTACGGTCCCATTTTTACTGGGAGCTACGAGCAGTACTTC
NA TRBJ2-7 TRBV6-5 few CASSYSGVIGAHYEQYF TGTGCCAGCAGTTACTCGGGCGTAATAGGGGCCCACTACGAGCAGTACTTC
TRBD2 TRBJ2-3 TRBV10-3 many CAISGTSGLASTDTQYF TGTGCCATCAGTGGGACCTCGGGACTAGCGAGCACAGATACGCAGTATTTT
NA TRBJ2-4 TRBV29-1 few CSVARPGTDHVQYF TGCAGCGTTGCTAGACCCGGGACGGATCACGTTCAGTACTTC
NA TRBJ2-7 TRBV20-1 few CSAFLDRLAYEQYF TGCAGTGCTTTCTTAGACAGGTTAGCCTACGAGCAGTACTTC
NA TRBJ1-1 TRBV7-9 NA CASSRIIGGRATEAFF TGTGCCAGCAGCCGAATTATCGGGGGGCGGGCCACTGAAGCTTTCTTT
TRBD2 TRBJ2-7 TRBV12-3/TRBV12-4 few CASSFASGGTLSYEQYF TGTGCCAGCAGTTTCGCGAGCGGGGGGACCCTCTCCTACGAGCAGTACTTC
TRBD1 TRBJ2-6 TRBV5-1 NA CASSRGQGAGANVLTF TGCGCCAGCAGCCGAGGACAGGGGGCCGGGGCCAACGTCCTGACTTTC
TRBD1 TRBJ2-7 TRBV28 NA CASRPRDRPYEQYF TGTGCCAGCAGACCACGGGACAGACCCTACGAGCAGTACTTC
NA TRBJ1-5 TRBV27 few CASSLEGGAAQPQHF TGTGCCAGCAGTTTAGAGGGGGGCGCCGCTCAGCCCCAGCATTTT
NA TRBJ2-1 TRBV9 few CASSPTTGYPSSYNEQFF TGTGCCAGCAGCCCGACAACAGGGTATCCTAGCTCCTACAATGAGCAGTTCTTC